Following are 26 T cell receptor beta chains from one sample sequenced in a study of CD4+ T cells in melanoma. The data were produced by immunoSEQ multiplex PCR, yet TCRdb's version contains in-frame clones alone and is incomplete. Seen here are 9,500 to 10,000 clones, roughly two thirds observed once, and the top ten hold roughly 15%. Material: cells from a culture (not recorded whether cultured in vitro). All receptors come from a human donor with melanoma.

This clone was detected only a few times. The rearrangement uses TRBV6-1 and TRBJ1-5; D is ambiguous. Trimming stripped 9 bases from V and 6 bases from J, with 12 bases between. CDR3 size: 12 residues. Germline V gene lookup returns CDR1 MNHNS and CDR2 SASEGT. The CDR3 coding sequence is TGTGCCAGTAACTACGCTGGTCAGCCCCAGCATTTT. Its translation: CASNYAGQPQHF.

In DNA, the CDR3 is TGTGCCAGCACAGGGGGGACCTCCTACGAGCAGTACTTC. It encodes CASTGGTSYEQYF. The V gene is TRBV2, the J gene TRBJ2-7; the D gene is possibly TRBD1 (7 bases). The CDR3 is made up of 13 amino acids. Germline loops: CDR1 SNHLY, CDR2 FYNNEI. The V end lost 7 bases, the J end lost 0 bases, and 10 bases lay between the germline ends.

This chain connects TRBV9 to TRBJ2-1, with D unclear. The CDR3 has 16 amino acids. CDR1 SGDLS and CDR2 YYNGEE come from the germline V gene. V lost 4 bases to trimming and J lost 9 bases, with 23 bases between them. CDR3 amino acids: CASSPRPPHLWGEQFF. The CDR3, as DNA: TGTGCCAGCAGCCCTAGACCCCCGCACCTCTGGGGTGAGCAGTTCTTC.

This clone was found a few times. This rearrangement joins TRBV18 to TRBJ2-7; 9 bases fit TRBD1. Germline loops: CDR1 KGHSH, CDR2 LQKENI. The CDR3 is made up of 16 amino acids. V was pared by 4 bases and J by 4 bases, with 11 bases of the junction left unmatched. The CDR3 bases are TGTGCCAGCTCACTGTTGGGACAGGGATTCTCTTACGAGCAGTACTTC. Residues: CASSLLGQGFSYEQYF.

V and J are TRBV5-1 and TRBJ1-1; D may be TRBD1 (6 bases). Trimming took 4 bases from V and 7 from J, leaving 17 bases between them. Looked up from germline, CDR1 is SGHRS and CDR2 is YFSETQ. The CDR3 covers 14 residues. The CDR3 bases are TGCGCCAGCAGCCACCACATTGACAGGAATGAAGCTTTCTTT. It yields the protein CASSHHIDRNEAFF.

In regard to this clone: At one boundary the junction diverges from the germline segment, which might be a read error. The chain is built from TRBV5-1 and TRBJ1-1, with D unclear. The CDR3 is made up of 13 amino acids. Per the germline V gene, CDR1 is SGHRS and CDR2 is YFSETQ. In nucleotides, the CDR3 is TGTGCCAGCAGCTCGGACGATTACACTGAAGCTTTCTTT. This codes for CASSSDDYTEAFF.

The V and J genes are TRBV5-1 and TRBJ2-1, with D maybe TRBD1 (5 bases). V lost 1 base and J 4 bases, leaving 6 bases between the germline ends. The CDR3 is made up of 13 amino acids. Germline V gene data show CDR1 as SGHRS and CDR2 as YFSETQ. In DNA, the CDR3 is TGCGCCAGCAGCTTGCAGGGTTACAATGAGCAGTTCTTC. Translating it yields CASSLQGYNEQFF.

This clone occurred once. The rearrangement links TRBV19 to TRBJ1-2; D unclear. V was shortened by 0 bases and J by 0 bases, with 8 bases between the two germline ends. The CDR3 totals 15 residues. Per germline, CDR1 LNHDA and CDR2 SQIVND (reference sequence). CDR3 protein: CASSIDQAANYGYTF. The CDR3 DNA follows: TGTGCCAGTAGTATAGATCAGGCAGCTAACTATGGCTACACCTTC. Based on the CDR3 plus reference TRBV19 and TRBJ1-2, the full variable domain is DGGITQSPKYLFRKEGQNVTLSCEQNLNHDAMYWYRQDPGQGLRLIYYSQIVNDFQKGDIAEGYSVSREKKESFPLTVTSAQKNPTAFYLCASSIDQAANYGYTFGSGTRLTVV.

This clone was seen more than once but under ten times. The chain couples TRBV9 to TRBJ2-3; D uncertain. Germline CDR1 and CDR2: SGDLS and YYNGEE. V was trimmed by 4 bases and J by 3 bases, leaving 24 bases between them. The CDR3 loop spans 18 amino acids. CDR3 coding DNA: TGTGCCAGCAGCTCGCCCCCGGGCAGACTGCCCGAGACAGATACGCAGTATTTT. Amino acids: CASSSPPGRLPETDTQYF.

This chain uses TRBV19 with TRBJ2-1, with D perhaps matching TRBD2 (6 bases). This CDR3 is 15 amino acids long. Germline CDR1 and CDR2: LNHDA and SQIVND (reference sequence). The V gene lost 6 bases and the J gene lost 10 bases, with 22 bases spanning the gap. The CDR3 sequence is CASSNPSGRRDEQFF. CDR3 nucleotides: TGTGCCAGTAGCAACCCGTCAGGGAGGAGGGACGAGCAGTTCTTC. The whole variable domain, filled in from reference TRBV19 and TRBJ2-1, reads DGGITQSPKYLFRKEGQNVTLSCEQNLNHDAMYWYRQDPGQGLRLIYYSQIVNDFQKGDIAEGYSVSREKKESFPLTVTSAQKNPTAFYLCASSNPSGRRDEQFFGPGTRLTVL.

The chain links TRBV6-1 to TRBJ2-5, with 11 bases aligning to TRBD2. This CDR3 comprises 15 residues. V lost 8 bases to trimming and J lost 5 bases; unmatched junction nucleotides: 10. Germline-derived CDR1 and CDR2 are MNHNS and SASEGT. CDR3 DNA: TGTGCCAGCGGGATTAGCGGGGGGGCCTGGGAGACCCAGTACTTC. Translation: CASGISGGAWETQYF.

The V call is TRBV10-3, the J call TRBJ2-7; weak D call: TRBD2 (7 bases). The CDR3 totals 13 residues. Per germline, CDR1 ENHRY and CDR2 SYGVKD. Trimming pared 10 bases from V and 4 bases from J, leaving 17 bases between. CDR3 residues: CASRGGLDYEQYF. The DNA of the CDR3 is TGTGCCAGTAGGGGGGGCCTAGATTACGAGCAGTACTTC.

Here the CDR3 DNA reads TGTGCCAGCAGTTACTCGAACACACGCACCGGGGAGCTGTTTTTT. This codes for CASSYSNTRTGELFF. The chain has TRBV6-5 and TRBJ2-2; D uncertain. The germline V gene encodes CDR1 MNHEY and CDR2 SVGAGI. Trimming cost V 0 bases and J 4 bases, with 9 bases left between them. The CDR3 has 15 amino acids.

The genes are TRBV19 and TRBJ1-3; D possibly corresponds to TRBD1 (5 bases). The CDR3 contains 13 residues. Per the germline V gene, CDR1 is LNHDA and CDR2 is SQIVND (reference sequence). V lost 4 bases and J 4 bases, leaving 8 bases between the germline ends. The CDR3, as DNA: TGTGCCAGTAGTACAGGGTCCGGAAACACCATATATTTT. It translates to CASSTGSGNTIYF.

This chain links TRBV6-1 with TRBJ2-7, with a tentative D call TRBD1 (6 bases). Trimming stripped 6 bases from V and 5 bases from J, with 17 bases between. The CDR3 extends over 14 amino acids. Germline loops: CDR1 MNHNS, CDR2 SASEGT. This CDR3 reads CASSRGLDVDEQYF. The CDR3 DNA follows: TGTGCCAGCAGCAGGGGCTTAGATGTGGACGAGCAGTACTTC.

This chain links TRBV30 with TRBJ1-4; D gene ambiguous. Germline V CDR1 and CDR2: GTSNPN, SVGIG (reference sequence). CDR3 size: 12 residues. V was cut by 2 bases and J by 6 bases, with 7 bases left in between. DNA for the CDR3: TGTGCCTGGAGTCCGGTGGATGAAAAACTGTTTTTT. Translating gives CAWSPVDEKLFF. The whole variable domain, remainder taken from reference TRBV30 and TRBJ1-4, is SQTIHQWPATLVQPVGSPLSLECTVEGTSNPNLYWYRQAAGRGLQLLFYSVGIGQISSEVPQNLSASRPQDRQFILSSKKLLLSDSGFYLCAWSPVDEKLFFGSGTQLSVL.

The chain has TRBV2 and TRBJ1-6, with TRBD1 as a possible D gene (5 bases). The CDR3 covers 12 residues. The V and J ends lost 7 bases and 11 bases respectively, with 12 bases between them. Germline values: CDR1 SNHLY, CDR2 FYNNEI. CDR3 sequence: CASTPGLTPLHF. CDR3 in DNA: TGTGCCAGCACCCCAGGGCTCACACCCCTCCACTTT.

This clone was counted between two and nine times. The CDR3 reads CASSFPGASTGELFF. The CDR3 DNA reads TGTGCCAGCAGCTTCCCGGGGGCGAGCACCGGGGAGCTGTTTTTT. V and J are TRBV11-3 and TRBJ2-2, with D perhaps assigned TRBD1 or TRBD2 (6 bases each). The CDR3 loop spans 15 amino acids. Trimming took off 3 bases at V and 4 bases at J, with 12 bases between the two ends. The germline V gene has CDR1 SGHNT and CDR2 YENEEA.

This rearrangement joins TRBV12-5 to TRBJ2-7; no reliable D call. Trimming removed 1 base from V and 6 bases from J, with 10 bases in between. There are 13 residues in the CDR3. CDR1 LGHNT and CDR2 FRNRAP come from the germline V gene. As DNA, the CDR3 is TGTGCTAGTGGTTTGGGGCTTCCAGCCGAGCAGTACTTC. Translated: CASGLGLPAEQYF.

CDR3 DNA sequence: TGTGCCAGCAGTTTACAGGATTACTATGGCTACACCTTC. Its protein is CASSLQDYYGYTF. The chain uses TRBV6-1 and TRBJ1-2, with D tentatively TRBD1 (5 bases). Looked up from germline, CDR1 is MNHNS and CDR2 is SASEGT. The CDR3 loop spans 13 amino acids. V was clipped by 5 bases and J by 3 bases, with 10 bases between them.

This clone was detected a few times. The rearrangement links TRBV18 to TRBJ1-5; 7 nucleotides agree with TRBD1. Germline assignment: CDR1 KGHSH and CDR2 LQKENI. This CDR3 has 14 residues. V was clipped by 3 bases and J by 7 bases; unmatched bases: 6. The CDR3, as DNA: TGTGCCAGCTCACCCCAAGGGGGCCAGCAGCCCCAGCATTTT. Translating gives CASSPQGGQQPQHF.

This clone came up a few times. The CDR3 nucleotides read TGTGCCAGTAGCGACTTCCGGGACCGTACCTACGAGCAGTACTTC. Its protein product is CASSDFRDRTYEQYF. This chain links TRBV19 with TRBJ2-7; D tentatively reads TRBD1 or TRBD2 (5 bases each). Trimming stripped 6 bases from V and 2 bases from J, with 17 bases between. The CDR3 is 15 residues long. CDR1 and CDR2 from the germline V gene are LNHDA and SQIVND (reference sequence).

This clone was seen only once. The rearrangement joins TRBV2 to TRBJ1-4; unclear D gene. Trimming removed 6 bases from V and 5 bases from J, with 16 bases in between. This CDR3 is 15 amino acids long. Germline CDR1 SNHLY, CDR2 FYNNEI. CDR3 DNA sequence: TGTGCCAGCAGAAATTTTCAAGCCCTAAATGAAAAACTGTTTTTT. Encoded protein: CASRNFQALNEKLFF.

The rearrangement joins TRBV6-1 to TRBJ2-3; tentatively, D is TRBD1 (5 bases). The germline V gene encodes CDR1 MNHNS and CDR2 SASEGT. The V end lost 8 bases, the J end lost 5 bases, and 17 bases lay between the germline ends. The CDR3 totals 14 residues. CDR3 coding DNA: TGTGCCAGCTGCAGGGCCGGCTCAGGAGATACGCAGTATTTT. It translates to CASCRAGSGDTQYF.

This clone was observed once. This chain uses TRBV5-4 with TRBJ2-3, with D unresolved. CDR3 length equals 14 residues. Germline loops: CDR1 SGHNT, CDR2 YYREEE (reference sequence). V was pared by 0 bases and J by 2 bases, with 7 bases between. The CDR3 DNA reads TGTGCCAGCAGCTTGGGACCCAACACAGATACGCAGTATTTT. As protein: CASSLGPNTDTQYF.

This clone appeared a few times. The genes are TRBV6-6 and TRBJ1-4; D uncertain. Trimming stripped 2 bases from V and 7 bases from J, with 11 bases between. The CDR3 sequence is 14 residues long. CDR1 is MNHNY and CDR2 is SVGAGI in the germline V gene (reference sequence). This CDR3 is CASSYRSRVEKLFF. CDR3 coding DNA: TGTGCCAGCAGTTACAGGTCTAGGGTTGAAAAACTGTTTTTT.